This T cell receptor beta chain appears in the sequencing data of a study of regulatory T cells in long-lasting Graves disease. Study-wide results and limits: It is possible that accuracy was reduced by the small size of the sample. TCR diversity was lower in persistent than newly diagnosed Graves' disease.

V lost 5 bases and J lost 2; bases outside the gene matches: 9. Germline V CDR1 and CDR2: MNHEY, SMNVEV (reference sequence). The CDR3 covers 16 residues. The time point: newly diagnosed GD, antithyroid drugs for less than 3 months. PBMC-extracted RNA yielded the TCR library. An endocrinology unit in Xi'an, China, supplied the patients. Turning to this clonotype: Its antigen remains unknown.

Sequencing libraries for TCR beta were prepared with iRepertoire HTBI primers and Arm-PCR of CDR3 regions. TCRdb fed the multiplex PCR reads into MiXCR, producing one record per CDR3 protein. Here the sample spans around 250,000 distinct CDR3 sequences, 15% to 20% being singletons. V is TRBV27 and J is TRBJ1-3; TRBD1 agrees at 7 bases. The sequenced sample was peripheral blood mononuclear cells (PBMCs), obtained at new diagnosis, from a patient treated with antithyroid drugs. The receptor was isolated from a female donor with Graves disease. CDR3: CASSIPDRRAGNTIYF. The CDR3 DNA reads as TGTGCCAGCAGTATCCCGGACAGGCGAGCTGGAAACACCATATATTTT.